Below, 30 T cell receptor beta chains from the same sample are listed, as sequenced in a study of T cell responses to AZD1222 COVID-19 vaccine. Repertoires were generated with immunoSEQ multiplex PCR, while TCRdb's copy carries only in-frame clones and drops some. The sample shows some 160,000 clones, around 90% of them seen only once. The sequencing used peripheral blood, collected on day 0 of AZD1222 vaccination. These receptors all come from an adult in good health.

This clone was counted only a few times. The V gene is TRBV19, the J gene TRBJ1-2; 7 positions match TRBD1. V shed 5 bases and J 5 bases; nucleotides not matched to a gene: 8. Germline loops: CDR1 LNHDA, CDR2 SQIVND (reference sequence). The CDR3 contains 14 residues. Here the CDR3 reads CASSLPGQLYGYTF. The CDR3 DNA follows: TGTGCCAGTAGTTTACCGGGACAGCTTTATGGCTACACCTTC.

The chain has TRBV5-1 and TRBJ1-5; 7 nucleotides line up with TRBD1. Unmatched junction bases numbered 6, after V lost 0 bases and J lost 9 bases. The germline gives CDR1 SGHRS, CDR2 YFSETQ. This CDR3 has 14 amino acids. The CDR3 nucleotides read TGCGCCAGCAGCTTGGAAGGGGGCAGGGGGCCCCAGCATTTT. Translated, it gives CASSLEGGRGPQHF.

The rearrangement links TRBV7-2 to TRBJ1-1; D is undetermined. This CDR3 contains 15 residues. CDR1 and CDR2 (germline): SGHTA, FQGNSA. Trimming took 1 base from V and 0 from J, leaving 9 bases between them. The CDR3 coding sequence is TGTGCCAGCAGCTTAGGCCCTCCGATGAACACTGAAGCTTTCTTT. Its protein is CASSLGPPMNTEAFF.

The chain couples TRBV9 to TRBJ2-5; 7 nucleotides align to TRBD2. The CDR3 loop spans 15 amino acids. Trimming cost V 0 bases and J 5 bases; bases outside gene matches: 7. Per germline, CDR1 SGDLS and CDR2 YYNGEE. The CDR3 sequence: CASSVDPWDYETQYF. The CDR3, as DNA: TGTGCCAGCAGCGTAGACCCTTGGGACTACGAGACCCAGTACTTC.

Comments on this clone: Relative to the germline gene, one junction end is altered; a read error may explain this. V is TRBV5-1 and J is TRBJ2-2; D tentatively fits TRBD1 or TRBD2 (5 bases each). The CDR3 spans 15 residues. The germline CDR1 and CDR2 sequences are SGHRS and YFSETQ. The CDR3: CASSPRDLNPGELFF. CDR3 bases: TGCGCCAGCAGCCCCAGGGACCTGAACCCCGGGGAGCTGTTTTTT.

This chain connects TRBV7-2 to TRBJ1-4; 11 bases are shared with TRBD1. The CDR3 has 15 residues. Germline trimming cut 4 bases from V and 8 bases from J; bases unmatched to any gene: 6. Germline V gene data show CDR1 as SGHTA and CDR2 as FQGNSA. CDR3 coding DNA: TGTGCCAGCAGCTCACGGACAGGGGGCGCGGAAAAACTGTTTTTT. Amino acids: CASSSRTGGAEKLFF.

The chain is built from TRBV21-1 and TRBJ1-5; the DNA was not compared with TRBD1, the D call given in the table. TRBV21-1 is classified as a pseudogene. CDR3 length: 17 amino acids. The CDR3 loop reads CASSKVNRRDSNQPQHF. The CDR3 DNA sequence: TGTGCCAGCAGCAAAGTTAACAGGCGAGATAGCAATCAGCCCCAGCATTTT.

This chain links TRBV5-1 with TRBJ2-5; TRBD1 matches 7 bases. This CDR3 is built from 14 residues. Trimming took 1 base from V and 5 from J; bases not matched to a gene: 5. CDR1 is SGHRS, CDR2 YFSETQ, per germline. CDR3 nucleotide sequence: TGCGCCAGCAGCTTGCGACAGGGTGGGGAGACCCAGTACTTC. Its protein is CASSLRQGGETQYF.

The chain combines TRBV4-2 with TRBJ2-3; perhaps TRBD1 as D (6 bases). The V end lost 1 base, the J end lost 6 bases, and 14 bases lay between the germline ends. The CDR3 is made up of 15 amino acids. Per the germline V gene, CDR1 is LGHNA and CDR2 is YNFKEQ. The CDR3 loop is CASSQGQVAGDTQYF. The CDR3 nucleotides read TGTGCCAGCAGCCAAGGACAGGTAGCCGGGGATACGCAGTATTTT.

CDR3 DNA sequence: TGTGCCAGCAGCTTAGACAGGGGAGGTGTCTATGGCTACACCTTC. Its translation: CASSLDRGGVYGYTF. This chain joins TRBV7-2 and TRBJ1-2; TRBD1 aligns across 7 bases. Germline V gene sequence: CDR1 SGHTA, CDR2 FQGNSA. V lost 1 base to trimming and J lost 4 bases; unmatched junction nucleotides: 6. This CDR3 comprises 15 residues.

The CDR3 DNA sequence: TGTGCCAGCAGCCCTTCCGGGACAGGTTTCAATCAGCCCCAGCATTTT. The encoded protein is CASSPSGTGFNQPQHF. The chain employs TRBV6-2 or TRBV6-3 and TRBJ1-5, with 8 bases that match TRBD1. The CDR3 extends over 16 amino acids. Losses at the gene ends were 6 bases for V and 3 bases for J; bases not matched to a gene: 10. Looked up from germline, CDR1 is MNHEY and CDR2 is SVGEGT.

This sequence joins TRBV5-5 and TRBJ1-1, with unresolved D. This CDR3 is 15 amino acids long. CDR1 is SGHKS, CDR2 YYEKEE, per germline (reference sequence). V gave up 5 bases and J gave up 3 bases, with 17 bases separating them. CDR3 DNA sequence: TGTGCCAGCAGTCAGAAAGACTGGTACTACACTGAAGCTTTCTTT. This sequence encodes CASSQKDWYYTEAFF.

This chain joins TRBV29-1 and TRBJ2-3, with 7 bases lining up with TRBD2. CDR3 length: 15 residues. V gave up 4 bases and J gave up 6 bases; unmatched junction bases: 13. Per germline, CDR1 SQVTM and CDR2 ANQGSEA. CDR3 sequence reads: CSVGGGGRPTDTQYF. CDR3 coding DNA: TGCAGCGTTGGGGGGGGAGGCAGGCCGACGGATACGCAGTATTTT.

This sequence joins TRBV27 and TRBJ2-7, with D perhaps TRBD2 (5 bases). In germline, CDR1 is MNHEY, CDR2 SMNVEV (reference sequence). V lost 0 bases, J lost 2 bases, and 5 bases lay in between. This CDR3 region has 13 residues. The DNA of the CDR3 is TGTGCCAGCAGTTTATCGCGGGCCTACGAGCAGTACTTC. Amino acid sequence: CASSLSRAYEQYF.

This chain joins TRBV30 and TRBJ2-3, with 7 nucleotides matching TRBD1. Trimming took 5 bases from V and 1 from J; bases not matched to a gene: 9. CDR3 size: 15 residues. The germline CDR1 and CDR2 sequences are GTSNPN and SVGIG (reference sequence). The CDR3, as DNA: TGTGCCTGGGTGAGACAGGGAAGGGGCACAGATACGCAGTATTTT. Its translation is CAWVRQGRGTDTQYF.

V gene TRBV5-1 combines with J gene TRBJ1-6; a weak D match, TRBD1 (6 bases). The CDR3 covers 14 residues. Germline CDR1 and CDR2: SGHRS and YFSETQ. Deletions cut 4 bases from V and 4 bases from J, with 9 bases between. CDR3 sequence (DNA): TGCGCCAGCAGCCTGACAGGTTATAATTCACCCCTCCACTTT. Translating gives CASSLTGYNSPLHF.

The genes are TRBV28 and TRBJ1-2; 9 bases fit TRBD1. This CDR3 is built from 16 residues. Germline CDR1 MDHEN, CDR2 SYDVKM. Trimming at V came to 8 bases and at J to 3 bases, leaving 13 bases not matched to a gene. The CDR3 sequence is CASRAAGQGPHYGYTF. Written as DNA, the CDR3 is TGTGCCAGCCGGGCCGCCGGACAGGGGCCTCACTATGGCTACACCTTC.

This sequence joins TRBV6-5 and TRBJ2-1; no reliable D call. Germline loops: CDR1 MNHEY, CDR2 SVGAGI. V lost 5 bases, J lost 3 bases, and 8 bases lay in between. The CDR3 extends over 13 amino acids. CDR3 nucleotide sequence: TGTGCCAGCAGTCCAAAAGTCTACAATGAGCAGTTCTTC. Translated: CASSPKVYNEQFF.

The gene calls are TRBV19 and TRBJ1-3; maybe TRBD1 (5 bases). The CDR3 loop spans 15 amino acids. Germline CDR1 and CDR2: LNHDA and SQIVND (reference sequence). Between the trimmed V and J ends, which lost 7 bases and 4 bases, there was a span of 17 bases. CDR3 nucleotides: TGTGCCAGTACCCGACCCGCCAGGGCCGGAAACACCATATATTTT. Translation: CASTRPARAGNTIYF.

This chain links TRBV2 with TRBJ1-5, with 7 bases aligning to TRBD1. The germline CDR1 and CDR2 sequences are SNHLY and FYNNEI. This CDR3 contains 17 residues. V lost 1 base, J lost 2 bases, and 8 bases stayed unmatched. This chain's CDR3 is CASSEGQGPTGNQPQHF. CDR3 sequence (DNA): TGTGCCAGCAGTGAAGGACAGGGACCGACTGGCAATCAGCCCCAGCATTTT.

This clone occurred once. J is TRBJ2-3 and V is TRBV5-1; 12 bases fit TRBD2. In germline, CDR1 is SGHRS, CDR2 YFSETQ. Trimming took 2 bases from V and 0 from J; bases not matched to a gene: 7. This CDR3 has 18 amino acids. The CDR3 here is CASSLTSGRIYSTDTQYF. In DNA form, the CDR3 reads TGCGCCAGCAGCTTAACTAGCGGGAGGATCTATAGCACAGATACGCAGTATTTT.

The chain carries TRBV10-3 and TRBJ2-1, with a tentative D call TRBD2 (6 bases). Trimming took off 0 bases at V and 2 bases at J, with 14 bases between the two ends. Germline CDR1 reads ENHRY; CDR2 reads SYGVKD. The CDR3 is 17 amino acids. The CDR3 DNA reads as TGTGCCATCAGTGAGTCGGGACTCCCCTCAACCTACAATGAGCAGTTCTTC. This sequence encodes CAISESGLPSTYNEQFF.

The chain has TRBV5-1 and TRBJ2-7; D unresolved. Trimming removed 1 base from V and 5 bases from J, with 19 bases in between. CDR3 length: 16 amino acids. CDR1 SGHRS and CDR2 YFSETQ come from the germline V gene. The CDR3 is CASSLKPHGRADEQYF. CDR3 in DNA: TGCGCCAGCAGCTTGAAGCCCCATGGGCGCGCTGACGAGCAGTACTTC.

This sequence joins TRBV24-1 and TRBJ1-4; TRBD1 is a possible D gene (5 bases). The CDR3 has 13 amino acids. Trimming cost V 4 bases and J 6 bases, with 8 bases left between them. Per the germline V gene, CDR1 is KGHDR and CDR2 is SFDVKD. CDR3 amino acids: CATSDRVDEKLFF. CDR3 in DNA: TGTGCCACCAGTGACAGGGTAGATGAAAAACTGTTTTTT.

V is TRBV11-3 and J is TRBJ2-1; weak D call: TRBD2 (6 bases). CDR1 and CDR2 (germline): SGHNT, YENEEA. The CDR3 totals 17 residues. The V end lost 4 bases, the J end lost 0 bases, and 16 bases lay between the germline ends. CDR3: CASSSGEAVGSYNEQFF. The DNA of the CDR3 is TGTGCCAGCAGCTCCGGGGAGGCTGTCGGCTCCTACAATGAGCAGTTCTTC.

V and J are TRBV29-1 and TRBJ2-1; TRBD1 aligns across 9 bases. The CDR3 contains 17 residues. V shed 5 bases, J shed 3 bases, and the junction held 14 bases outside the gene matches. Germline-derived CDR1 and CDR2 are SQVTM and ANQGSEA. CDR3 in DNA: TGCAGCGTTCTAGGGGCACCAACAGGGGGCGTCTACAATGAGCAGTTCTTC. This encodes CSVLGAPTGGVYNEQFF.

The rearrangement uses TRBV11-2 and TRBJ2-1; D is uncertain. Germline values: CDR1 SGHAT, CDR2 FQNNGV. This CDR3 is built from 13 residues. Deletions cut 1 base from V and 5 bases from J, with 6 bases between. The CDR3: CASSLGHNNEQFF. The CDR3 DNA reads TGTGCCAGCAGCTTAGGGCATAACAATGAGCAGTTCTTC.

V usage is TRBV3-1 (or the pseudogene TRBV3-2) and J usage is TRBJ1-4; D unresolved. This CDR3 has 14 residues. Germline CDR1 reads LGHDT; CDR2 reads YNNKEL (reference sequence). The V and J ends lost 6 bases and 7 bases respectively, with 15 bases between them. CDR3 amino acids: CASSPYARFEKLFF. DNA for the CDR3: TGTGCCAGCAGTCCTTATGCGAGGTTTGAAAAACTGTTTTTT.

The V gene is TRBV3-1 (or the pseudogene TRBV3-2), the J gene TRBJ2-3, with 9 bases lining up with TRBD2. V dropped 4 bases and J dropped 3; count of bases not matched to a gene: 5. CDR3 length: 15 amino acids. Per the germline V gene, CDR1 is LGHDT and CDR2 is YNNKEL (reference sequence). CDR3 nucleotides: TGTGCCAGCAGCCGGGGACTAGCTTTGACAGATACGCAGTATTTT. Amino acids: CASSRGLALTDTQYF.

This chain joins TRBV28 and TRBJ2-1; no definite D call. From germline, CDR1 is MDHEN and CDR2 SYDVKM. CDR3 length equals 13 residues. The V gene lost 7 bases and the J gene lost 6 bases, with 13 bases spanning the gap. The CDR3 DNA sequence: TGTGCCAGCACTGTCGGGTACGTCAATGAGCAGTTCTTC. This gives the protein CASTVGYVNEQFF.